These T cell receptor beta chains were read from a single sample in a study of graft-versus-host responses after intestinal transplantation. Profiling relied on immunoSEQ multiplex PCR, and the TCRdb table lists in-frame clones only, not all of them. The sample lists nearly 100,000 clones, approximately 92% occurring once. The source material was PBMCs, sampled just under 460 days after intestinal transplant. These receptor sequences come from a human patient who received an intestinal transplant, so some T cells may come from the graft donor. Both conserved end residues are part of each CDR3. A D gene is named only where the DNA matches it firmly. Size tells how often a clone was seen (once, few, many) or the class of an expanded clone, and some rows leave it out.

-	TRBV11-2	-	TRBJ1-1	CASSLAGGRIRSEAFF	TGTGCCAGCAGCTTAGCGGGGGGGCGGATTCGCTCTGAAGCTTTCTTT
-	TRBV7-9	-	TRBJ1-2	CASSPTVNYGYTF	TGTGCCAGCAGCCCGACAGTAAACTATGGCTACACCTTC
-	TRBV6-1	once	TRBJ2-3	CASSEVTLTDTQYF	TGTGCCAGCAGTGAAGTAACGCTCACAGATACGCAGTATTTT
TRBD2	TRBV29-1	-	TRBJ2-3	CSVEDPGLAGTDTQYF	TGCAGCGTTGAAGATCCGGGACTAGCGGGCACAGATACGCAGTATTTT
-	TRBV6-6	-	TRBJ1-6	CASSETTGPLHF	TGTGCCAGCAGTGAGACTACGGGACCCCTCCACTTT
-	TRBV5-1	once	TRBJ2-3	CASSLGAETDTQYF	TGCGCCAGCAGCTTGGGGGCGGAGACAGATACGCAGTATTTT
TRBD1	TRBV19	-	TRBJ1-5	CAPGTDNNQPQHF	TGTGCCCCCGGGACAGACAACAATCAGCCCCAGCATTTT
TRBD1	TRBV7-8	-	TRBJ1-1	CASSLDRGRGTEAFF	TGTGCCAGCAGCTTAGACAGGGGGCGTGGGACTGAAGCTTTCTTT
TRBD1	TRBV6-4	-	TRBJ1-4	CASSENRGSREKLFF	TGTGCCAGCAGTGAAAACAGGGGGTCCCGGGAAAAACTGTTTTTT
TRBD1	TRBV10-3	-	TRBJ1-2	CAISEGVDRANGYTF	TGTGCCATCAGTGAGGGGGTCGACAGGGCGAACGGCTACACCTTC
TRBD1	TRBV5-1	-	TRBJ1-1	CASSFDGQENTEAFF	TGCGCCAGCAGCTTCGACGGACAGGAAAACACTGAAGCTTTCTTT
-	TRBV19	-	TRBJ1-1	CASSMGRRDYTPHTEAFF	TGTGCCAGTAGTATGGGTAGGCGGGATTACACACCCCACACTGAAGCTTTCTTT
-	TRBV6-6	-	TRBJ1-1	CASEVPGGMNTEAFF	TGTGCCAGCGAGGTTCCGGGGGGAATGAACACTGAAGCTTTCTTT
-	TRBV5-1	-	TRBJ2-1	CASLGSGEQFF	TGCGCCAGCTTGGGGTCGGGTGAGCAGTTCTTC
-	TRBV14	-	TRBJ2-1	CASSQDHNEQFF	TGTGCCAGCAGCCAAGACCACAATGAGCAGTTCTTC
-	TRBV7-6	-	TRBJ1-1	CASSLAPDSWTEAFF	TGTGCCAGCAGCTTAGCGCCGGACAGTTGGACTGAAGCTTTCTTT
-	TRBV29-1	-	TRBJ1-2	CSVGGGGYGYTF	TGCAGCGTTGGAGGGGGGGGCTATGGCTACACCTTC
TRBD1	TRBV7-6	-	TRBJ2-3	CASSQTGGAGDTQYF	TGTGCCAGCAGCCAAACAGGGGGCGCGGGAGATACGCAGTATTTT
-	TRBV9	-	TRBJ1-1	CASSRDPTGLNTEAFF	TGTGCCAGCAGCAGAGATCCTACAGGGCTCAACACTGAAGCTTTCTTT
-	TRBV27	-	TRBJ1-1	CATLGHWNTEAFF	TGTGCCACCCTGGGCCACTGGAACACTGAAGCTTTCTTT
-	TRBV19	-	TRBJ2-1	CASSYRDPTYNEQFF	TGTGCCAGTAGTTACCGGGACCCCACCTACAATGAGCAGTTCTTC
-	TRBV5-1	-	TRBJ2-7	CASSTPGRVGNQYF	TGCGCCAGCAGCACGCCGGGTCGGGTTGGCAACCAGTACTTC
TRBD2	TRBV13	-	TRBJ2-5	CASSLVAGDQETQYF	TGTGCCAGCAGCTTAGTCGCGGGGGACCAAGAGACCCAGTACTTC
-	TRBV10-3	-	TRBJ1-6	CAIRDNRVHSPLHF	TGTGCCATCAGAGATAACAGGGTACATTCACCCCTCCACTTT
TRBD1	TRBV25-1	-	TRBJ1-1	CASSAPGGGGSEAFF	TGTGCCAGCAGTGCCCCAGGGGGCGGTGGTTCTGAAGCTTTCTTT
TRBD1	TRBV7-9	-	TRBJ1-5	CASSAGTGFQPQHF	TGTGCCAGCAGCGCCGGGACAGGGTTTCAGCCCCAGCATTTT
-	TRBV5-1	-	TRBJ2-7	CASSFSGTVSYEQYF	TGCGCCAGCAGCTTCTCCGGGACGGTTTCCTACGAGCAGTACTTC
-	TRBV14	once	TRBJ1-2	CASSQGWDGYTF	TGTGCCAGCAGCCAAGGGTGGGATGGCTACACCTTC
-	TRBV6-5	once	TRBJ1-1	CASTGESEAFF	TGTGCCAGCACAGGGGAGAGCGAAGCTTTCTTT
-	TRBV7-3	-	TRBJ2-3	CASSPRQGTDTQYF	TGTGCCAGCAGCCCAAGACAGGGCACAGATACGCAGTATTTT
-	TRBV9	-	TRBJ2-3	CASSPHSQTDAHTQYF	TGTGCCAGCAGCCCGCACTCGCAAACAGATGCCCATACGCAGTATTTT
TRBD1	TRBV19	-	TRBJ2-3	CASTLQGASTDTQYF	TGTGCCAGTACCCTACAGGGGGCGAGCACAGATACGCAGTATTTT
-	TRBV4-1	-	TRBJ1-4	CASSSLNEKLFF	TGCGCCAGCAGCAGTCTAAATGAAAAACTGTTTTTT